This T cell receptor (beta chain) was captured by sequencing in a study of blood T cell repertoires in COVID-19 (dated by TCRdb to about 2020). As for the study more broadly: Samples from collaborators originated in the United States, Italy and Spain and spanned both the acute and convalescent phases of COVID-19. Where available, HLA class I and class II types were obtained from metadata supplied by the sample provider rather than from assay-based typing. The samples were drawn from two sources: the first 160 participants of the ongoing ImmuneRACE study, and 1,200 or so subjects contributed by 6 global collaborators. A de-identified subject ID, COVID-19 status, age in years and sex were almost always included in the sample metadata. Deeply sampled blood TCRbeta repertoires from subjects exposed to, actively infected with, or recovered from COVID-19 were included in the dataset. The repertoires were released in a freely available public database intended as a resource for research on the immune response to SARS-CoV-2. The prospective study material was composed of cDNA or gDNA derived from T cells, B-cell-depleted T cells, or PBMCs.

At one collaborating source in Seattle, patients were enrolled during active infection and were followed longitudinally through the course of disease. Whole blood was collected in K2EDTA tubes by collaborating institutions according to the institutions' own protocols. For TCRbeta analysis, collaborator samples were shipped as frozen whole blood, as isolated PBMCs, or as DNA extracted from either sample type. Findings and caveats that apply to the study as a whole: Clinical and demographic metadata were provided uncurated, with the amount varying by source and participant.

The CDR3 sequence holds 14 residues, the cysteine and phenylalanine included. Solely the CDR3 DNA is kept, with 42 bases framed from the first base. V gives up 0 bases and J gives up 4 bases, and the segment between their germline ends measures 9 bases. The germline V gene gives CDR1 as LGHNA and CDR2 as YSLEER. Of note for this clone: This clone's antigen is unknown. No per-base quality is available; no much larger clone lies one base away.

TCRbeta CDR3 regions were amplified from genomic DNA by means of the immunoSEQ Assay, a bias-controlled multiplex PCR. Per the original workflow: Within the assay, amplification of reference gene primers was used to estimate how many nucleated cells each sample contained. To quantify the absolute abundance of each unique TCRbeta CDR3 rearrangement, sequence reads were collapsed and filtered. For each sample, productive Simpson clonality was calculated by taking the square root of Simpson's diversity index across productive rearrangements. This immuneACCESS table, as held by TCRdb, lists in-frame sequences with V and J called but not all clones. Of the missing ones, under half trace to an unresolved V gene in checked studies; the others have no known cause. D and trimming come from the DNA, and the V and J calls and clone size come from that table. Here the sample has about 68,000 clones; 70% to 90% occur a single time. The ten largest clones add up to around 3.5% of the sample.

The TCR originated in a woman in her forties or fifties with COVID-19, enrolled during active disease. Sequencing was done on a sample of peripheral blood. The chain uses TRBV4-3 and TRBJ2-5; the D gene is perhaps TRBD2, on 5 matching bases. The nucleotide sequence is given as TGCGCCAGCAGCCAAGAGGGAGTGAGAGAGACCCAGTACTTC. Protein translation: CASSQEGVRETQYF.